One and the same sample provided the 24 T cell receptor beta chains below, sequenced in a study of CD8 T cells in Susac syndrome. RNA totalling about 0.45 to 1 ug underwent reverse transcription with random hexamers. TCRdb called the immunoSEQ multiplex PCR reads again in MiXCR, with one record for every CDR3 protein. The table lists about 110,000 distinct CDR3 sequences, approximately 96% of them singletons. Material for sequencing was CD4+ T cells from PBMCs. Source of these receptors: a human donor in good health.

J is TRBJ2-6 and V is TRBV20-1, with TRBD1 matching over 8 bases. The CDR3 is made up of 14 amino acids. V lost 5 bases, J lost 3 bases, and 3 bases stayed unmatched. The germline CDR1 and CDR2 sequences are DFQATT and SNEGSKA (reference sequence). The CDR3 DNA reads as TGCAGTGCTCAGACAGGGGATGGGGCCAACGTCCTGACTTTC. It is translated as CSAQTGDGANVLTF.

This clonotype has just one count. The chain uses TRBV5-1 and TRBJ2-2; D is ambiguous. The CDR3 runs 13 residues. Germline assignment: CDR1 SGHRS and CDR2 YFSETQ. The V end was cut by 4 bases, the J end by 5 bases, with 9 bases between. CDR3 coding DNA: TGCGCCAGCAGCCCCATCAGAACCGGGGAGCTGTTTTTT. This gives the protein CASSPIRTGELFF.

The CDR3 nucleotides read TGTGCCAGCCGGGGGAGGGGCGCCACCGGGGAGCTGTTTTTT. Residues: CASRGRGATGELFF. The chain recombines TRBV28 with TRBJ2-2; 7 bases map to TRBD2. Germline V gene data show CDR1 as MDHEN and CDR2 as SYDVKM. With 8 bases clipped from V and 4 bases from J, the junction kept 7 bases outside the gene matches. The CDR3 has 14 residues. Complete variable domain (other parts from reference TRBV28 and TRBJ2-2): DVKVTQSSRYLVKRTGEKVFLECVQDMDHENMFWYRQDPGLGLRLIYFSYDVKMKEKGDIPEGYSVSREKKERFSLILESASTNQTSMYLCASRGRGATGELFFGEGSRLTVL.

The rearrangement links TRBV19 to TRBJ1-1; D is possibly TRBD1 (5 bases). The CDR3 is 14 amino acids. Germline values: CDR1 LNHDA, CDR2 SQIVND (reference sequence). V lost 3 bases and J lost 1, with 9 bases in between. CDR3 residues: CASSIGTGNTEAFF. CDR3 coding DNA: TGTGCCAGTAGTATCGGCACAGGGAACACTGAAGCTTTCTTT.

V gene TRBV7-3 combines with J gene TRBJ2-7; a weak D match, TRBD2 (6 bases). This CDR3 contains 14 residues. Germline V gives CDR1 SGHTA, CDR2 FQGTGA. Trimming removed 0 bases at V and 3 bases at J, with 9 bases between. This chain's CDR3 is CASSLTPGDYEQYF. The CDR3 DNA follows: TGTGCCAGCAGCTTAACCCCGGGGGACTACGAGCAGTACTTC. Variable domain in full (rest from reference TRBV7-3 and TRBJ2-7): GAGVSQTPSNKVTEKGKYVELRCDPISGHTALYWYRQSLGQGPEFLIYFQGTGAADDSGLPNDRFFAVRPEGSVSTLKIQRTERGDSAVYLCASSLTPGDYEQYFGPGTRLTVT.

The chain links TRBV27 to TRBJ2-3, with unresolved D. Deletions cut 2 bases from V and 7 bases from J, with 4 bases between. Germline CDR1 is MNHEY and CDR2 is SMNVEV (reference sequence). The CDR3 covers 11 residues. Written as DNA, the CDR3 is TGTGCCAGCAGTTTAGGATATACGCAGTATTTT. It is translated as CASSLGYTQYF.

The chain links TRBV6-1 to TRBJ2-1, with 13 positions matching TRBD2. CDR1 MNHNS and CDR2 SASEGT come from the germline V gene. CDR3 length: 18 residues. V shed 6 bases, J shed 7 bases, and the junction held 15 bases outside the gene matches. This CDR3 reads CASSLDFTSGGVKNEQFF. In DNA form, the CDR3 reads TGTGCCAGCAGCCTGGATTTTACTAGCGGGGGGGTTAAAAATGAGCAGTTCTTC.

This chain connects TRBV19 to TRBJ1-5; TRBD1 matches 8 bases. Germline loops: CDR1 LNHDA, CDR2 SQIVND (reference sequence). This CDR3 region has 17 residues. Unmatched junction bases numbered 8, after V lost 4 bases and J lost 0 bases. CDR3 coding DNA: TGTGCCAGTAGTACACAGGGGGGCGCGAATAGCAATCAGCCCCAGCATTTT. Its translation is CASSTQGGANSNQPQHF.

This chain connects TRBV28 to TRBJ1-1; weak D call: TRBD1 (6 bases). Germline V lookup: CDR1 MDHEN, CDR2 SYDVKM. The CDR3 loop spans 14 amino acids. V was trimmed by 2 bases and J by 5 bases, leaving 12 bases between them. The CDR3 loop is CASSLIGGWTEAFF. The DNA of the CDR3 is TGTGCCAGCAGTTTAATAGGGGGATGGACTGAAGCTTTCTTT.

The rearrangement links TRBV7-9 to TRBJ1-2, with D hard to call. The V end was cut by 3 bases, the J end by 2 bases, with 7 bases between. Per the germline V gene, CDR1 is SEHNR and CDR2 is FQNEAQ (reference sequence). CDR3 length: 13 amino acids. The CDR3 DNA is TGTGCCAGCAGCTTGGAGGTGAACTATGGCTACACCTTC. This gives the protein CASSLEVNYGYTF.

The CDR3 here is CSVEWEAGGENIQYF. The CDR3 DNA reads as TGCAGCGTTGAATGGGAGGCGGGAGGTGAAAACATTCAGTACTTC. J is TRBJ2-4 and V is TRBV29-1, with 8 positions matching TRBD2. Looked up from germline, CDR1 is SQVTM and CDR2 is ANQGSEA. V lost 2 bases and J lost 5; bases outside the gene matches: 8. This CDR3 comprises 15 residues.

The V gene is TRBV7-8, the J gene TRBJ2-1; a possible D gene is TRBD2 (7 bases). Trimming removed 1 base from V and 2 bases from J, with 12 bases in between. The germline V gene has CDR1 SGHVS and CDR2 FQNEAQ. The CDR3 is 16 residues long. The CDR3 reads CASSLVGGGAYNEQFF. CDR3 coding DNA: TGTGCCAGCAGCTTAGTAGGCGGGGGCGCCTACAATGAGCAGTTCTTC. The full variable domain, completed using reference TRBV7-8 and TRBJ2-1, is GAGVSQSPRYKVAKRGQDVALRCDPISGHVSLFWYQQALGQGPEFLTYFQNEAQLDKSGLPSDRFFAERPEGSVSTLKIQRTQQEDSAVYLCASSLVGGGAYNEQFFGPGTRLTVL.

The chain combines TRBV2 with TRBJ1-3; 8 nucleotides line up with TRBD1. This CDR3 has 14 amino acids. Trimming removed 8 bases from V and 5 bases from J; junction bases left unmatched: 8. The germline V gene encodes CDR1 SNHLY and CDR2 FYNNEI. CDR3 nucleotide sequence: TGTGCCAGCGATCCGACAGGGGAAAGAAACACCATATATTTT. It codes for CASDPTGERNTIYF.

The chain recombines TRBV29-1 with TRBJ2-1; possibly TRBD2 for D (7 bases). V was shortened by 3 bases and J by 6 bases, with 18 bases between the two germline ends. CDR3 length: 15 residues. The V gene's germline CDR1 is SQVTM and CDR2 ANQGSEA. CDR3 DNA sequence: TGCAGCGTTGACGGGGGGCCGGGGGTTCCCAATGAGCAGTTCTTC. This sequence encodes CSVDGGPGVPNEQFF.

V is TRBV30 and J is TRBJ2-6; D remains unclear. Germline CDR1 is GTSNPN and CDR2 is SVGIG (reference sequence). V lost 1 base and J 0 bases, leaving 7 bases between the germline ends. CDR3 length: 15 residues. CDR3 sequence (DNA): TGTGCCTGGAGTGCCGATAGCTCTGGGGCCAACGTCCTGACTTTC. Protein: CAWSADSSGANVLTF.

The chain recombines TRBV20-1 with TRBJ1-1, with D perhaps matching TRBD1 (5 bases). Germline V CDR1 and CDR2: DFQATT, SNEGSKA (reference sequence). The CDR3 loop spans 11 amino acids. Trimming took 5 bases from V and 8 from J, leaving 12 bases between them. The DNA of the CDR3 is TGCAGTGCTGGGCTGGGGGTGGAAGCTTTCTTT. This codes for CSAGLGVEAFF.

The chain combines TRBV12-3 or TRBV12-4 with TRBJ1-1; D not resolved. The CDR3 is 13 amino acids. Trimming pared 4 bases from V and 2 bases from J, leaving 8 bases between. CDR3 DNA: TGTGCCAGCAGTTACGGTGGAAACACTGAAGCTTTCTTT. It specifies CASSYGGNTEAFF.

V gene TRBV9 combines with J gene TRBJ2-1; 8 bases line up with TRBD1. The CDR3 length is 14 residues. Per germline, CDR1 SGDLS and CDR2 YYNGEE. After removal of 7 bases from V and 3 bases from J, the junction contained 6 bases not matched to a gene. The CDR3 loop reads CASGQGAFYNEQFF. The CDR3 nucleotides read TGTGCCAGCGGGCAGGGGGCCTTCTACAATGAGCAGTTCTTC.

CDR3 loop: CASSPRGGNEQFF. The CDR3 DNA reads as TGTGCCAGCAGCCCCCGGGGTGGCAATGAGCAGTTCTTC. J is TRBJ2-1 and V is TRBV7-2; D is possibly TRBD2 (5 bases). The CDR3 is made up of 13 amino acids. V gave up 5 bases and J gave up 6 bases, with 11 bases separating them. Germline V gives CDR1 SGHTA, CDR2 FQGNSA.

CDR3 bases: TGTGCCAGCAGGTACCGGGACAGGGGGCTCTACGAGCAGTACTTC. Translated, it gives CASRYRDRGLYEQYF. The rearrangement links TRBV27 to TRBJ2-7; TRBD1 matches 12 bases. The V and J ends lost 6 bases and 3 bases, in that order; junction bases with no gene match: 6. CDR1 and CDR2 from the germline V gene are MNHEY and SMNVEV (reference sequence). The CDR3 contains 15 residues.

This rearrangement joins TRBV5-1 to TRBJ2-5, with TRBD1 identical over 7 bases. This CDR3 contains 14 residues. CDR1 is SGHRS, CDR2 YFSETQ, per germline. Unmatched junction bases numbered 5, after V lost 2 bases and J lost 4 bases. DNA of the CDR3: TGCGCCAGCAGCTTAGGACAGGCGGGAGAGACCCAGTACTTC. Residues: CASSLGQAGETQYF.

The chain employs TRBV24-1 and TRBJ2-3, with 12 bases that match TRBD1. The V segment lost 3 bases and the J segment 4 bases; nucleotides outside the gene matches: 4. This CDR3 is 16 amino acids long. The germline V gene encodes CDR1 KGHDR and CDR2 SFDVKD. CDR3 amino acids: CATSDPGTGGADTQYF. As DNA, the CDR3 is TGTGCCACCAGTGATCCCGGGACAGGGGGCGCAGATACGCAGTATTTT.

In this sample, this clonotype turned up once. The rearrangement joins TRBV7-9 to TRBJ2-1; 10 bases line up with TRBD2. J gave up 3 bases and V 6 bases, and 5 bases lay outside the gene matches. The CDR3 loop spans 15 amino acids. The germline CDR1 and CDR2 sequences are SEHNR and FQNEAQ (reference sequence). The CDR3 DNA follows: TGTGCCAGCAGTTCAACTAGCGGGAACTACAATGAGCAGTTCTTC. Its protein product is CASSSTSGNYNEQFF.

The V and J genes are TRBV6-2 or TRBV6-3 and TRBJ2-2; D might be TRBD1 (5 bases). CDR3 size: 19 residues. CDR1 is MNHEY, CDR2 SVGEGT, per germline. V shed 3 bases and J shed 0 bases, with 20 bases lying between them. The CDR3 protein is CASSYPIHQGRANTGELFF. The CDR3, as DNA: TGTGCCAGCAGTTATCCGATCCATCAGGGTCGCGCGAACACCGGGGAGCTGTTTTTT.